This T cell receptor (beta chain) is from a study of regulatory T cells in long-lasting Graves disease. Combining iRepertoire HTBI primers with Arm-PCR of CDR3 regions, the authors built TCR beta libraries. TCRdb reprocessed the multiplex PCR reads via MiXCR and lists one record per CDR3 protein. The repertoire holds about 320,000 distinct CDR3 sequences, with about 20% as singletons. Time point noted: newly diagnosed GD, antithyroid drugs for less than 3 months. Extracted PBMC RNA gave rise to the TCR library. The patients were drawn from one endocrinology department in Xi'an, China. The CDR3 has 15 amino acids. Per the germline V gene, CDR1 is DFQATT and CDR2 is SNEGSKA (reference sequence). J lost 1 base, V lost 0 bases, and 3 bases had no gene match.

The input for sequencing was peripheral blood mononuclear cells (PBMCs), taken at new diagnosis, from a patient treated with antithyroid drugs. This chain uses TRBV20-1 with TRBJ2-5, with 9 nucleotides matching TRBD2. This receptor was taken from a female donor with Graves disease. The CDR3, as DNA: TGCAGTGCTAGAGACTCTAGCGGGATCCAAGAGACCCAGTACTTC. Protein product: CSARDSSGIQETQYF.